This T cell receptor (beta chain) was documented in a study of shared clonotypes between healthy human individuals. Study-level points and caveats: All-four-donor shared clonotypes had higher generation probabilities than non-shared clonotypes did. How much donors shared clonotypes was expected to be affected by sequencing depth.

This table comes from immunoSEQ multiplex PCR, and its TCRdb copy is limited to in-frame clones, with some not included. The sample lists almost 700,000 clones, roughly nine tenths occurring once. Trimming removed 5 bases from V and 1 base from J; junction bases left unmatched: 11. Germline assignment: CDR1 LNHNV and CDR2 YYDKDF (reference sequence). The CDR3 totals 17 residues. For this clone: What it binds is unknown.

In the naive CD8 group, cells lacked CD45RO and were positively selected for CCR7, so terminally differentiated effector memory CD45RA+ cells were left out. Sequenced: naive CD8+ T cells sorted from blood. The TCR was taken from a man aged 30-40 years in good health. This chain joins TRBV15 and TRBJ2-1, with TRBD2 matching 7 bases. The CDR3 nucleotides are TGTGCCACCAGCCGCTTTGGAGGCGGGAGTTCCTACAATGAGCAGTTCTTC. Protein sequence: CATSRFGGGSSYNEQFF.